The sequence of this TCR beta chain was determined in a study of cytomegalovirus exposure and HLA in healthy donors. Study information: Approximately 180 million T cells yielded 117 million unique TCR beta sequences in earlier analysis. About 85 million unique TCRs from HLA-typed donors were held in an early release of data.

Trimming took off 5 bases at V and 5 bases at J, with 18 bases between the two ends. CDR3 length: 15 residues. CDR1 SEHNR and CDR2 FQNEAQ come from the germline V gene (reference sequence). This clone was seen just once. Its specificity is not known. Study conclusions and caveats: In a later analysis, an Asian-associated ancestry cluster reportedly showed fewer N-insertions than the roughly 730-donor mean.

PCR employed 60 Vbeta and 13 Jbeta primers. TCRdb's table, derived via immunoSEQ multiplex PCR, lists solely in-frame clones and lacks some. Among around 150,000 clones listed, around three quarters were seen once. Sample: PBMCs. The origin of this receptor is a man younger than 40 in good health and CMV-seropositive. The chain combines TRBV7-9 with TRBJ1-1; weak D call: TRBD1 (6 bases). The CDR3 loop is CASSLEGGFDTEAFF. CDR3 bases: TGTGCCAGCAGCCTTGAAGGGGGTTTCGATACTGAAGCTTTCTTT.